This TCR beta chain was found in a study of Ad26.COV2.S vaccination and SARS-CoV-2 variants. Treatment described: about 20 received Ad26.COV2.S at low or high dose, single or two shots; 5 received placebo; per-sample allocation not given. The investigators took samples on day 63 after the first vaccine or placebo injection. Assay used: immunoSEQ multiplex PCR; TCRdb lists only in-frame clones, some missing. The sample lists about 460,000 clones; around 89% were seen once. The CDR3 consists of 14 residues. After removal of 3 bases from V and 7 bases from J, the junction contained 3 bases not matched to a gene. Germline values: CDR1 MDHEN, CDR2 SYDVKM.

This material consisted of peripheral blood, taken in a trial of Ad26.COV2.S vaccine versus placebo. This chain links TRBV28 with TRBJ1-3; 10 nucleotides align to TRBD1. The sequence was obtained from a person aged 18-60 years who received the Ad26.COV2.S COVID-19 vaccine or a placebo. The CDR3 DNA reads as TGTGCCAGCAGTTTCTTGGGACAGGGGAACACCATATATTTT. It is translated as CASSFLGQGNTIYF.